Listed here are 7 T cell receptor beta chains from one sample, sequenced in a study of cytomegalovirus exposure and HLA in healthy donors. In the PCR, 60 Vbeta and 13 Jbeta primers were used. This table comes from immunoSEQ multiplex PCR, and its TCRdb copy is limited to in-frame clones, with some not included. The sample's table shows 150,000 to 200,000 clones. The sequenced sample was PBMCs. Receptor source: a woman between 18 and 29 years old in good health and CMV-seropositive.

The chain carries TRBV4-2 and TRBJ1-2, with 8 bases lining up with TRBD1. This CDR3 region has 13 residues. CDR1 and CDR2 from the germline V gene are LGHNA and YNFKEQ. J gave up 5 bases and V 6 bases, and 5 bases lay outside the gene matches. The CDR3 loop is CASSSDRAYGYTF. In DNA, the CDR3 is TGTGCCAGCAGTTCGGACAGGGCGTATGGCTACACCTTC.

The gene calls are TRBV19 and TRBJ2-1; a possible D gene is TRBD2 (6 bases). V lost 6 bases and J 1 base, leaving 13 bases between the germline ends. CDR3 size: 15 residues. Germline V gives CDR1 LNHDA, CDR2 SQIVND (reference sequence). The CDR3 DNA sequence: TGTGCCAGTAGCATCGACGGAGGGTCCTACAATGAGCAGTTCTTC. It encodes CASSIDGGSYNEQFF.

J is TRBJ1-2 and V is TRBV6-6; D is perhaps TRBD1 (5 bases). Germline V gene data show CDR1 as MNHNY and CDR2 as SVGAGI (reference sequence). Trimming shortened V by 6 bases and J by 8 bases, and 19 bases separated the two germline ends. This CDR3 is 14 amino acids long. CDR3 protein: CASSSLGGVEGYTF. The CDR3 bases are TGTGCCAGCAGCTCCCTTGGGGGGGTAGAAGGCTACACCTTC.

Here the CDR3 reads CASSPRDTSTEAFF. The CDR3 region has the DNA TGTGCCAGCAGCCCGAGGGACACCAGCACTGAAGCTTTCTTT. The chain employs TRBV7-3 and TRBJ1-1; perhaps TRBD1 as D (6 bases). The germline V gene has CDR1 SGHTA and CDR2 FQGTGA. CDR3 length equals 14 residues. Trimming took off 5 bases at V and 4 bases at J, with 14 bases between the two ends.

The chain combines TRBV5-4 with TRBJ1-1; tentatively, D is TRBD1 (5 bases). From germline, CDR1 is SGHNT and CDR2 YYREEE (reference sequence). The CDR3 runs 13 residues. The germline V and J ends were trimmed by 6 bases and 6 bases, with 15 bases remaining between them. CDR3 coding DNA: TGTGCCAGCACCCCGGCCGGGGGATCTGAAGCTTTCTTT. Its protein is CASTPAGGSEAFF.

The chain carries TRBV6-5 and TRBJ2-7; TRBD2 might be the D (5 bases). Germline V lookup: CDR1 MNHEY, CDR2 SVGAGI. V was clipped by 2 bases and J by 4 bases, with 12 bases between them. This CDR3 spans 14 amino acids. The CDR3 bases are TGTGCCAGCAGTTACGGACCACTAGGTTACGAGCAGTACTTC. It encodes CASSYGPLGYEQYF.

CDR3 sequence (DNA): TGTGCCAGCAGCCTGACCCGGGACTATGGCTACACCTTC. This gives the protein CASSLTRDYGYTF. The chain employs TRBV11-2 and TRBJ1-2; D ambiguous. Trimming took 5 bases from V and 3 from J, leaving 10 bases between them. The CDR3 consists of 13 residues. From germline, CDR1 is SGHAT and CDR2 FQNNGV.